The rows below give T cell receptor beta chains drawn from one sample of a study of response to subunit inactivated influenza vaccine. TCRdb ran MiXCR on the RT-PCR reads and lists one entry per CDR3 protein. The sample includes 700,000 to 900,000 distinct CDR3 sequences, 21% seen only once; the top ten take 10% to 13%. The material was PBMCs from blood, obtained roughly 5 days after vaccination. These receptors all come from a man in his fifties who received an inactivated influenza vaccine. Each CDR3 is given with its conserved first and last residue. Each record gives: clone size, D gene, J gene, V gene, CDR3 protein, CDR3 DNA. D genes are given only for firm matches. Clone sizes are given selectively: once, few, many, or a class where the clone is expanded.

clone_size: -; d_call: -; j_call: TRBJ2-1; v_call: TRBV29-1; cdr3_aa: CSARRGALNNEQFF; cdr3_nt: TGCAGCGCCCGCCGGGGGGCGCTTAACAATGAGCAGTTCTTC
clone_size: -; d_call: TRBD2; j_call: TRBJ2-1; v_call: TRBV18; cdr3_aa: CASSPGLADYNEQFF; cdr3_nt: TGTGCCAGCTCACCCGGGCTAGCGGATTACAATGAGCAGTTCTTC
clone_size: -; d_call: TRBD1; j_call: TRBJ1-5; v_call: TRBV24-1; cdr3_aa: CATSDLTGGPLQPQHF; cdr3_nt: TGTGCCACCAGTGATTTGACAGGGGGTCCCTTACAGCCCCAGCATTTT
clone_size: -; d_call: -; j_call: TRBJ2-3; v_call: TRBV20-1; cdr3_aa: CSAPSQAADTQYF; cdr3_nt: TGCAGTGCCCCTTCGCAGGCGGCAGATACGCAGTATTTT
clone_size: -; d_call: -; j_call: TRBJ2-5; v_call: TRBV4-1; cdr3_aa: CASSQEFARFGETQYF; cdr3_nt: TGCGCCAGCAGCCAAGAATTTGCGAGGTTCGGGGAGACCCAGTACTTC
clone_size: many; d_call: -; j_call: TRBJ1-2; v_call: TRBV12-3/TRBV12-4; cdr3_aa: CASTASVSHYGYTF; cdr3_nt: TGTGCCAGCACCGCAAGCGTGAGCCACTATGGCTACACCTTC
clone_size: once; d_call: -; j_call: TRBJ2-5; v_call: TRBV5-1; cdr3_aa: CASSLVANGEETQYF; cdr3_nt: TGCGCCAGCAGCTTGGTCGCTAACGGGGAAGAGACCCAGTACTTC
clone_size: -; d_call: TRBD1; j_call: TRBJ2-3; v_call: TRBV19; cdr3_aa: CASSIWTGVYSTDTQYF; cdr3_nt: TGTGCCAGTAGTATTTGGACAGGGGTCTATAGCACAGATACGCAGTATTTT
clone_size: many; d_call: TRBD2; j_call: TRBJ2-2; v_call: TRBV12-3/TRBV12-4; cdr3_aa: CASSFKRGDTGELFF; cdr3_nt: TGTGCCAGCAGTTTCAAGCGGGGGGACACCGGGGAGCTGTTTTTT
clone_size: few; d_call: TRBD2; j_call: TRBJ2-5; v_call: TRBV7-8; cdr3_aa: CASSLGTSGAQYF; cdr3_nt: TGTGCCAGCAGCTTAGGGACTAGCGGGGCCCAGTACTTC
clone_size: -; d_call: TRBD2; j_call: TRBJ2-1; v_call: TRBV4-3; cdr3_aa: CASSQASSGGDGDEQFF; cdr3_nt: TGCGCCAGCAGCCAAGCTTCTAGCGGGGGTGACGGGGATGAGCAGTTCTTC
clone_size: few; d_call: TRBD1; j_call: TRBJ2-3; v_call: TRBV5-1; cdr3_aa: CASSTQGASTDTQYF; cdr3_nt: TGCGCCAGCAGCACCCAGGGGGCTAGCACAGATACGCAGTATTTT
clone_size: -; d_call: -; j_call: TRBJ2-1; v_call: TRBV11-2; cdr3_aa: CASSFGTDNEQFF; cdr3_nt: TGTGCCAGCAGCTTCGGGACGGACAATGAGCAGTTCTTC
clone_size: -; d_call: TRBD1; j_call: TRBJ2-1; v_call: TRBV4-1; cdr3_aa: CASSLTGQGSYEQFF; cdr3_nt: TGCGCCAGCAGCCTAACGGGACAGGGATCTTATGAGCAGTTCTTC
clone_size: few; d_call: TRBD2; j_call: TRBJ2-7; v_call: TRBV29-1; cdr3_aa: CSVSAGRARDEQYF; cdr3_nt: TGCAGCGTCTCCGCCGGGAGGGCCCGGGACGAGCAGTACTTC